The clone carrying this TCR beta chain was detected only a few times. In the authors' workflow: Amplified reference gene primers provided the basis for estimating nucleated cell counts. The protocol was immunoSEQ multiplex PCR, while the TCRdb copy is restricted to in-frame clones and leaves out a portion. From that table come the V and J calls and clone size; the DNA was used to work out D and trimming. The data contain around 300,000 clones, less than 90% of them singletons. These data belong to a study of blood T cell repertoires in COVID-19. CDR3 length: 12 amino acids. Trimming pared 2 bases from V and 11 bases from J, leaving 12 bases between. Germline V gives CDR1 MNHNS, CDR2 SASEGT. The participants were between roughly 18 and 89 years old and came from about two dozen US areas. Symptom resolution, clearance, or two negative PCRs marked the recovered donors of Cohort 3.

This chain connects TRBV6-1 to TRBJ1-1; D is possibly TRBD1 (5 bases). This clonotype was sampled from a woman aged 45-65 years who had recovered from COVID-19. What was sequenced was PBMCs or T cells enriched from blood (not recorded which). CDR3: CASSEIPGGAFF. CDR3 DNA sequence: TGTGCCAGCAGTGAAATTCCGGGGGGTGCTTTCTTT.